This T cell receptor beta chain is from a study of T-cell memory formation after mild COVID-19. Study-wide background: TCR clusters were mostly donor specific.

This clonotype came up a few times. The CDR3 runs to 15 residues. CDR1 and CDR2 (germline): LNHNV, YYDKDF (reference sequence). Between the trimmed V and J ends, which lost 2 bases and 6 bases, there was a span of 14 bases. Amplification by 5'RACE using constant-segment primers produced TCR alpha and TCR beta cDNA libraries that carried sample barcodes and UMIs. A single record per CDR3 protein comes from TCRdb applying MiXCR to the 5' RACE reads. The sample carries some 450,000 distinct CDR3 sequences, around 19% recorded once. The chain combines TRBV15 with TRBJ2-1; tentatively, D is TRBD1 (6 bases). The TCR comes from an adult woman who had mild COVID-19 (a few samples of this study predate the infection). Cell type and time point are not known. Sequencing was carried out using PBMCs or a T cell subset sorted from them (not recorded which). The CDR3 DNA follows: TGTGCCACCAGCAGATCCAGGGGCATTGTCAATGAGCAGTTCTTC. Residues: CATSRSRGIVNEQFF.